The clone carrying this T cell receptor (beta chain) was counted between two and nine times. This CDR3 is built from 15 residues. V gave up 5 bases and J gave up 0 bases; unmatched junction bases: 6. In germline, CDR1 is MNHEY, CDR2 SVGAGI. The sample is drawn from a study of blood T cell repertoires in COVID-19. Repertoires were generated with immunoSEQ multiplex PCR, while TCRdb's copy carries only in-frame clones and drops some. The table has some 230,000 clones, more than 65% seen once. This TCR was sampled from an older woman with acute or convalescent COVID-19. This rearrangement joins TRBV6-5 to TRBJ1-2, with TRBD1 matching over 7 bases. The source material was peripheral blood. CDR3 protein: CASSQTGSPNYGYTF. In DNA form, the CDR3 reads TGTGCCAGCAGTCAGACAGGGAGCCCTAACTATGGCTACACCTTC.